The source of this T cell receptor (beta chain) is a study of OX40 agonist ivuxolimab in advanced cancers. As for the study in general: Patients achieving partial responses numbered three: one hepatocellular carcinoma case and two cutaneous melanoma cases. Study conclusions and caveats: Relative to CD4+, CD8+ T cells held more expanded clones on average. In the 0.1 to 3.0 mg/kg range, CD4+ and CD8+ blood T cells had expanded clonally by week 6.

Data came from immunoSEQ multiplex PCR; TCRdb stores just in-frame clones and leaves some out. This repertoire shows tens of thousands of clones, around 86% found once; its top ten account for under 0.75%. The V gene's germline CDR1 is SGHRS and CDR2 YFSETQ. The CDR3 sequence is 14 residues long. V lost 6 bases and J lost 3; bases outside the gene matches: 3. Comment on this clone: What it binds is not known.

The sequence derives from an adult with an advanced solid tumor such as melanoma, head and neck, liver or kidney cancer. Sequenced here: CD4+ or CD8+ T cells sorted from blood, sampled in a trial of the OX40 agonist ivuxolimab. The chain employs TRBV5-1 and TRBJ2-5, with 12 bases identical to TRBD2. CDR3 sequence: CASTRLAGEETQYF. The CDR3 nucleotides read TGCGCCAGCACCCGACTAGCGGGGGAAGAGACCCAGTACTTC.